This TCR beta chain originates from a study of memory B cells and T cells in multiple sclerosis. Study-wide points: Shared clonotype counts depended on differing compartment clone-set sizes and were normalized.

For this clone: Antigen unknown.

Using immunoSEQ multiplex PCR, the repertoire was profiled, and TCRdb retains in-frame clones only, with some absent. This table has 12,000 to 15,000 clones, roughly three quarters appearing once. The germline V gene encodes CDR1 SGHVS and CDR2 FQNEAQ. This CDR3 contains 14 residues. V lost 6 bases, J lost 5 bases, and 5 bases stayed unmatched. The sequence was collected from a human donor with multiple sclerosis. Sequencing was performed on memory (CD45RO+) CD4+ T cells from blood. The V call is TRBV7-8, the J call TRBJ1-1, with 11 bases fitting TRBD1. The CDR3 region is CASRPGTGGTEAFF. The CDR3 DNA sequence: TGTGCCAGCAGACCCGGGACAGGGGGTACTGAAGCTTTCTTT.